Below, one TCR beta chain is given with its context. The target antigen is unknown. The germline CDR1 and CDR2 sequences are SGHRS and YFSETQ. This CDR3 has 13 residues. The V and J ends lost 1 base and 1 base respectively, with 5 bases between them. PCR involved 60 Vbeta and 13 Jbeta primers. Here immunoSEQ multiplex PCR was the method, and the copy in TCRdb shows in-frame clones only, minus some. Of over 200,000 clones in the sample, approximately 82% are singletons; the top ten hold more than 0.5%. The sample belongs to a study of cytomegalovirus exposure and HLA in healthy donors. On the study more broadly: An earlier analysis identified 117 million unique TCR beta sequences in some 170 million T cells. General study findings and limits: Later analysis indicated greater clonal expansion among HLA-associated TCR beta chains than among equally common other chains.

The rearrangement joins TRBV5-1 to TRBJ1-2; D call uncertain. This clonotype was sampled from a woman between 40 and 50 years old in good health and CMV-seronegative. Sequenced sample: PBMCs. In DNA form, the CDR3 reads TGCGCCAGCAGCTTGCGGGATAACTATGGCTACACCTTC. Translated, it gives CASSLRDNYGYTF. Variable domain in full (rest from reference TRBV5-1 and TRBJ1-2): KAGVTQTPRYLIKTRGQQVTLSCSPISGHRSVSWYQQTPGQGLQFLFEYFSETQRNKGNFPGRFSGRQFSNSRSEMNVSTLELGDSALYLCASSLRDNYGYTFGSGTRLTVV.